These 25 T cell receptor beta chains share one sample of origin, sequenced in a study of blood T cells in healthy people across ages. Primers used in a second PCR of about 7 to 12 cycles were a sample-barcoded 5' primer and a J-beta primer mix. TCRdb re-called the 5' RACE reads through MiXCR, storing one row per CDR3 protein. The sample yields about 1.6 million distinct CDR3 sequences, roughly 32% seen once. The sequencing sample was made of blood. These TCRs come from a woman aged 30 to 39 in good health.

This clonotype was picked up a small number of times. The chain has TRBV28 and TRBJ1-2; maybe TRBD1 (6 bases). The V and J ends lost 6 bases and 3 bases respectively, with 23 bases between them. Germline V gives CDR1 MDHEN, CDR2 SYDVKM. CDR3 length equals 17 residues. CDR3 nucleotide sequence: TGTGCCAGCAGCTTCGGGGGCCCACTCTTCGTGGACTATGGCTACACCTTC. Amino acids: CASSFGGPLFVDYGYTF.

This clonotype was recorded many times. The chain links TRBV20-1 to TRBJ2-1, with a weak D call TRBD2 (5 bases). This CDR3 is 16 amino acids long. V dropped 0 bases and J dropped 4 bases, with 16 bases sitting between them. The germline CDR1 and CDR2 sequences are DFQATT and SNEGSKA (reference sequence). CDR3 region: CSARDPSAGAYNEQFF. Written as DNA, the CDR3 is TGCAGTGCTAGAGACCCCTCCGCGGGCGCTTACAATGAGCAGTTCTTC.

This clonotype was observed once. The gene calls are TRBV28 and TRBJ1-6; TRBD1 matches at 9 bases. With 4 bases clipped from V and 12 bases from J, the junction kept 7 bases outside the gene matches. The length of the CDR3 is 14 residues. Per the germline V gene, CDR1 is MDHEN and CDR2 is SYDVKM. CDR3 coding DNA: TGTGCCAGCAGTTCCGGGACAGGGACTTTACCCCTCCACTTT. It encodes CASSSGTGTLPLHF.

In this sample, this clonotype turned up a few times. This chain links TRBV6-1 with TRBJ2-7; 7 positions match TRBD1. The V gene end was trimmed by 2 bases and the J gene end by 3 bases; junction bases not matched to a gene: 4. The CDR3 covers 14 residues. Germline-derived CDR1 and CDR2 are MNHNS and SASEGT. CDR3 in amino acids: CASSELTGSYEQYF. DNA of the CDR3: TGTGCCAGCAGTGAACTGACAGGGAGCTACGAGCAGTACTTC.

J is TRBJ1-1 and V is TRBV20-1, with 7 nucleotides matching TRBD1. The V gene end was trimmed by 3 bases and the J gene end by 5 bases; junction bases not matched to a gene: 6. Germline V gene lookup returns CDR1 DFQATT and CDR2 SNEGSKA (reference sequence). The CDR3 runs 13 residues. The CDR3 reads CSASEQGRTEAFF. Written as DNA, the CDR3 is TGCAGTGCTAGCGAACAGGGGCGGACTGAAGCTTTCTTT.

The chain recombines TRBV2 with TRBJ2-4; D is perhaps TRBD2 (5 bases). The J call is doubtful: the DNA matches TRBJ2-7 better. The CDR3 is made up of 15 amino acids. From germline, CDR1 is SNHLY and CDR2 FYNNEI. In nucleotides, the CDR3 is TGTGCCAGCAGTCCGGACTCGTTCCTGACCTACGAGCAGTACTTC. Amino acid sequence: CASSPDSFLTYEQYF.

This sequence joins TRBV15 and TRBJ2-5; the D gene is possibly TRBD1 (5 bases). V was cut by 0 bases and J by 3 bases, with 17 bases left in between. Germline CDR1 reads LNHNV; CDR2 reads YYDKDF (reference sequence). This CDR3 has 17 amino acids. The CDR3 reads CATSRDATVQGEETQYF. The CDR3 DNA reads TGTGCCACCAGCAGAGATGCGACTGTCCAAGGGGAAGAGACCCAGTACTTC.

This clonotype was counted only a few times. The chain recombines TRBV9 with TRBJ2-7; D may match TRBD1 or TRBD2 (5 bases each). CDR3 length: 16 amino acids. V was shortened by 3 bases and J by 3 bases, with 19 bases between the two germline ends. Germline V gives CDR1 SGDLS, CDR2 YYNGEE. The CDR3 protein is CASSASRDLWGYEQYF. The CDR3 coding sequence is TGTGCCAGCAGCGCATCTCGGGACCTATGGGGCTACGAGCAGTACTTC. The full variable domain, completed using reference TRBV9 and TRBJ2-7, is DSGVTQTPKHLITATGQRVTLRCSPRSGDLSVYWYQQSLDQGLQFLIQYYNGEERAKGNILERFSAQQFPDLHSELNLSSLELGDSALYFCASSASRDLWGYEQYFGPGTRLTVT.

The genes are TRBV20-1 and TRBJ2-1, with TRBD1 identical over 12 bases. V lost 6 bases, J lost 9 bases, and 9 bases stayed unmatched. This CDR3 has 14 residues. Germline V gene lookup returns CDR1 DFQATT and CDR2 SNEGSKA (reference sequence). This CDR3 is CSATGTGGNGEQFF. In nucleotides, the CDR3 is TGCAGTGCAACCGGGACAGGGGGCAACGGTGAGCAGTTCTTC.

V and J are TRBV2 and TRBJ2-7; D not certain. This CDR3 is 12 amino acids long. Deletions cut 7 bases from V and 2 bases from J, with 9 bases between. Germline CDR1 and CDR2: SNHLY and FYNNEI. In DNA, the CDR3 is TGTGCCAGCACCGACTGGACCTACGAGCAGTACTTC. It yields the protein CASTDWTYEQYF.

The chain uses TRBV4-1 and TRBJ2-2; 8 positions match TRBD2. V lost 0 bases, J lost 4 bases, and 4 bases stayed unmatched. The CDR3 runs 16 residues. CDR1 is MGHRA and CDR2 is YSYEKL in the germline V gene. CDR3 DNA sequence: TGCGCCAGCAGCCAAGATCTTCTAGCGGGCACCGGGGAGCTGTTTTTT. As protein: CASSQDLLAGTGELFF.

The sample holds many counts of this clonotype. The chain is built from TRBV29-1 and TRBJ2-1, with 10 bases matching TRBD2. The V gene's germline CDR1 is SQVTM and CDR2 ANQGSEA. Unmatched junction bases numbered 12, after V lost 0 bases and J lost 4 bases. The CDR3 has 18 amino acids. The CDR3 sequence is CSVEDEGGSGGPYNEQFF. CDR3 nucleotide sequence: TGCAGCGTTGAAGATGAGGGGGGTAGCGGGGGGCCATACAATGAGCAGTTCTTC.

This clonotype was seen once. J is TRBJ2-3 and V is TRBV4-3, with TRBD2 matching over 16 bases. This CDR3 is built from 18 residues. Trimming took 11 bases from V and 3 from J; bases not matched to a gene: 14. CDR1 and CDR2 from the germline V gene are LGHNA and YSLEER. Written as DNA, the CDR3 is TGCGCCGGCGGCCATGAGGGGACTAGCGGGGGGGCGACAGATACGCAGTATTTT. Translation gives CAGGHEGTSGGATDTQYF.

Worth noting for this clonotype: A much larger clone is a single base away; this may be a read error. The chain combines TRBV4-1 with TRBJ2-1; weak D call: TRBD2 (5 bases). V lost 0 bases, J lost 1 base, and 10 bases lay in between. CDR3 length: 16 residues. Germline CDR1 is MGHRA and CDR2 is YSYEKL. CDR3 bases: TGCGCCAGCAGCCAAGAGTGCGGGTTTTCCTACAATGAGCAGTTCTTC. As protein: CASSQECGFSYNEQFF.

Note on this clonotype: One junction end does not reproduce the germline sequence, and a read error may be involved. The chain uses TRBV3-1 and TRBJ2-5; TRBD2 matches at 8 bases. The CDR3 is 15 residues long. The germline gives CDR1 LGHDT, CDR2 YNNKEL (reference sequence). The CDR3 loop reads CASGQGGGNQETQYF. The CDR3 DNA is TGTGCCAGCGGCCAGGGCGGGGGGAACCAAGAGACCCAGTACTTC.

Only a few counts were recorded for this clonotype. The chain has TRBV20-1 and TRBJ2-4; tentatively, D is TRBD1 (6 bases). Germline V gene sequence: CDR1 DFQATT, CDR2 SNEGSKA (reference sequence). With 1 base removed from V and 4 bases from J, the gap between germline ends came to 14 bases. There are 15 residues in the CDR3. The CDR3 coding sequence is TGCAGTGCTAGAGGGGTCCAGGGGCAAAAAAACATTCAGTACTTC. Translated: CSARGVQGQKNIQYF.

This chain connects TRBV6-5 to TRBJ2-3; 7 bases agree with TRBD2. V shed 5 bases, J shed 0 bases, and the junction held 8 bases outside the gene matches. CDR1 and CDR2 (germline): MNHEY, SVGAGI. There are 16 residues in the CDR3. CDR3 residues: CASSRRFGGSTDTQYF. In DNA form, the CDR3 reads TGTGCCAGCAGTCGCCGGTTCGGGGGGAGCACAGATACGCAGTATTTT.

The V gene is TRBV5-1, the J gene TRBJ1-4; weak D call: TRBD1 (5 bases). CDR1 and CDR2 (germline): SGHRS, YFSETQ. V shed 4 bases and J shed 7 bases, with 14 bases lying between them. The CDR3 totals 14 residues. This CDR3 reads CASSLGTSFEKLFF. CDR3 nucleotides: TGCGCCAGCAGCCTCGGGACGTCATTTGAAAAACTGTTTTTT. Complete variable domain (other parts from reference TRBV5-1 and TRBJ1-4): KAGVTQTPRYLIKTRGQQVTLSCSPISGHRSVSWYQQTPGQGLQFLFEYFSETQRNKGNFPGRFSGRQFSNSRSEMNVSTLELGDSALYLCASSLGTSFEKLFFGSGTQLSVL.

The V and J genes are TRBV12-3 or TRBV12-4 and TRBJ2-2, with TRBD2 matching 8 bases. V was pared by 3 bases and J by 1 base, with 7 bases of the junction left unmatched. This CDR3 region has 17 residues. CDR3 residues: CASSFLSLAVNTGELFF. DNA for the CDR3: TGTGCCAGCAGTTTCCTCTCACTAGCGGTGAACACCGGGGAGCTGTTTTTT.

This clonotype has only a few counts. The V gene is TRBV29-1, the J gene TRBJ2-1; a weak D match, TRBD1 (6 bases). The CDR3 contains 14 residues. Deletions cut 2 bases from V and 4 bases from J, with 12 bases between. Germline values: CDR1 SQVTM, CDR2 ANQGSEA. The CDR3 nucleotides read TGCAGCGTTGAAACCGGACAGATTTACAATGAGCAGTTCTTC. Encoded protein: CSVETGQIYNEQFF.

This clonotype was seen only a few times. In DNA form, the CDR3 reads TGTGCCAGCAGTATCGGGACTCCCTCCTACGAGCAGTACTTC. Its protein is CASSIGTPSYEQYF. This sequence joins TRBV28 and TRBJ2-7; a possible D gene is TRBD2 (6 bases). V lost 5 bases and J lost 0, with 11 bases in between. The CDR3 runs to 14 residues. The germline CDR1 and CDR2 sequences are MDHEN and SYDVKM.

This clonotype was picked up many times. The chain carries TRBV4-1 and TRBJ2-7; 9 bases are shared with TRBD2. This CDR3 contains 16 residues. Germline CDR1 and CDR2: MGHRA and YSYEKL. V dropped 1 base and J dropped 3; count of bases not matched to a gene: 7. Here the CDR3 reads CASSQGIAGVFYEQYF. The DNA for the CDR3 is TGCGCCAGCAGCCAAGGTATAGCGGGAGTATTCTACGAGCAGTACTTC.

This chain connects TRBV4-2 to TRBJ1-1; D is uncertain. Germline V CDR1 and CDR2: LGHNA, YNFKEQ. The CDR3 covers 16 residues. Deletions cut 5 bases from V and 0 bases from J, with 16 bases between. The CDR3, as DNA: TGTGCCAGCAGCTCCCACCGTGGATTCTTGAACACTGAAGCTTTCTTT. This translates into CASSSHRGFLNTEAFF.

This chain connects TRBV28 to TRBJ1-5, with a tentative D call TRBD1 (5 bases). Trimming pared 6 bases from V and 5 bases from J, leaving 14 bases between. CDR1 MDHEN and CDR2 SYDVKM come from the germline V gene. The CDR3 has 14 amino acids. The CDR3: CASRWGNGDQPQHF. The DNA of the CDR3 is TGTGCCAGCAGATGGGGGAACGGGGATCAGCCCCAGCATTTT. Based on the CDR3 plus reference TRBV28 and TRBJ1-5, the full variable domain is DVKVTQSSRYLVKRTGEKVFLECVQDMDHENMFWYRQDPGLGLRLIYFSYDVKMKEKGDIPEGYSVSREKKERFSLILESASTNQTSMYLCASRWGNGDQPQHFGDGTRLSIL.

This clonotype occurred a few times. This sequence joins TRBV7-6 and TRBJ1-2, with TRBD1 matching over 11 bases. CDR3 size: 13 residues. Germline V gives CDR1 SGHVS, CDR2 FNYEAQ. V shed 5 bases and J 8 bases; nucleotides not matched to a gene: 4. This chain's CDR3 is CASSHRTGGGYTF. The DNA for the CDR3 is TGTGCCAGCAGCCACAGGACAGGGGGCGGCTACACCTTC.